This T cell receptor beta chain was captured in a study of T cell clonality in common variable immunodeficiency. This clone was observed many times. Its antigen is currently unknown. The read stops 3 residues short of the end of the CDR3; the missing end is completed from the germline J gene. Assay used: immunoSEQ multiplex PCR; TCRdb lists only in-frame clones, some missing. In total the sample includes about 52,000 clones, none of them seen once. Study-wide results and limits: CVID patient heterogeneity limited repertoire-clinical complication correlations. What drives increased CVID clonality needs T cell subpopulation sequencing. CVID subjects shared fewer TCRbeta clones than healthy controls did.

V lost 6 bases, J lost 6 bases, and 6 bases stayed unmatched. CDR1 is MDHEN and CDR2 is SYDVKM in the germline V gene. The CDR3 is 13 amino acids. The specimen was peripheral blood mononuclear cells. The TCR sequence derives from a person between 18 and 75 years old in good health. This chain joins TRBV28 and TRBJ2-7; 9 positions match TRBD1. Here the CDR3 reads CASRGQGPGEQYF. Incomplete CDR3 DNA: TGTGCCAGCAGGGGACAGGGACCCGGCGAG.